This T cell receptor (beta chain) is from a study of T cell responses to AZD1222 COVID-19 vaccine. Study results and limitations: Most donors were white British, females outnumbered males, and clonal diversity was possibly underestimated. The CD4 TCRs associated with vaccination extended across spike and predominated at 160-218 and 743-854. Samples come after the peak T cell response, not at day 14. Spike-specific TCR breadth and depth both grew after two AZD1222 doses.

The CDR3 is 15 residues long. The V end was cut by 5 bases, the J end by 3 bases, with 15 bases between. Germline V gene lookup returns CDR1 SGHAT and CDR2 FQNNGV. This clone was seen only once. Its matching antigen is unknown. TCRdb keeps only in-frame clones here, not all; method: immunoSEQ multiplex PCR. The table includes fewer than 85,000 clones, roughly 94% detected once. The sequencing here drew on peripheral blood, taken on day 0 of MenACWY control vaccination. The rearrangement joins TRBV11-2 to TRBJ2-3; D perhaps matches TRBD2 (5 bases). This sequence originates from an adult in good health. The CDR3 DNA reads as TGTGCCAGCAGCCCCCGACGAGGGAGTACAGATACGCAGTATTTT. Translation: CASSPRRGSTDTQYF.